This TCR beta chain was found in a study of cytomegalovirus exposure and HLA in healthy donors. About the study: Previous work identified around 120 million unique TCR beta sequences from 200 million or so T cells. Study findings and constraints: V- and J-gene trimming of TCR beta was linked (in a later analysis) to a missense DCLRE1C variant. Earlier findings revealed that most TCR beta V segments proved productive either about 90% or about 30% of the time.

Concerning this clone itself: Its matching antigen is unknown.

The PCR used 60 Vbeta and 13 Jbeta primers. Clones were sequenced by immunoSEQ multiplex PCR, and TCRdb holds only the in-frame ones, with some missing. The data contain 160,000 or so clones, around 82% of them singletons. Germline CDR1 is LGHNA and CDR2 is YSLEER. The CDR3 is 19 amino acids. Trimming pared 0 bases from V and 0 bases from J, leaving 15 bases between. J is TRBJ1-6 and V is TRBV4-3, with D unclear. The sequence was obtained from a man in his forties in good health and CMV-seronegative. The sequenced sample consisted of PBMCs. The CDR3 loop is CASSQDAPQESSYNSPLHF. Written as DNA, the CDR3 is TGCGCCAGCAGCCAAGATGCCCCGCAAGAGAGCTCCTATAATTCACCCCTCCACTTT.